This T cell receptor beta chain was obtained from a study of blood T cell repertoires in COVID-19. Overall study: PBMCs, B-cell-depleted T cells, or T cells were the source of the cDNA or gDNA that made up the material.

In the original processing: Amplification of reference gene primers was used by the study to estimate nucleated cell counts. Sequenced by immunoSEQ multiplex PCR; TCRdb stores in-frame clones only, minus some. V and J calls and clone size are as listed in that table; D and trimming were resolved from the DNA. Seen here are roughly 400,000 clones, more than 70% observed once, and the top ten hold approximately 1.5%. During the 2 weeks before they entered the study, exposed participants had met someone with a PCR-confirmed or clinician-diagnosed COVID-19 case. The J segment lost 4 bases and the V segment lost 5 bases, leaving 6 bases of the junction unmatched. The CDR3 extends over 14 amino acids. CDR1 is SNHLY and CDR2 is FYNNEI in the germline V gene.

The rearrangement joins TRBV2 to TRBJ2-7; 9 bases map to TRBD1. Sequencing was done on a sample of PBMCs or T cells enriched from blood (not recorded which). The receptor comes from a woman younger than 35 who had been exposed to COVID-19. The chain's CDR3 is CASSSQGAEYEQYF. The CDR3 nucleotides are TGTGCCAGCAGTTCACAGGGGGCGGAATACGAGCAGTACTTC.